Below are 23 T cell receptor beta chains sequenced from a single sample in a study of identical twins. TCRdb processed the 5' RACE reads anew with MiXCR; each CDR3 protein has one entry. This table holds 200,000 to 250,000 distinct CDR3 sequences, around 8% found once. This same sample was also taken into another study, of yellow fever vaccine responses in identical twins.

The sequencing input was memory (CD45RO+) T cells sorted from blood. The receptors were sampled from a woman aged 18-30 years in good health.

The chain links TRBV18 to TRBJ1-4; D is unresolved. Germline-derived CDR1 and CDR2 are KGHSH and LQKENI. The germline V and J ends were trimmed by 3 bases and 6 bases, with 11 bases remaining between them. The CDR3 is 14 residues long. The CDR3 bases are TGTGCCAGCTCACCTTGGGCTACTCATGAAAAACTGTTTTTT. Its translation: CASSPWATHEKLFF.

This clonotype was seen ten or more times. The rearrangement joins TRBV27 to TRBJ2-7; 8 positions match TRBD1. Germline-derived CDR1 and CDR2 are MNHEY and SMNVEV (reference sequence). CDR3 length equals 14 residues. The ends lost 4 bases at V and 4 bases at J; junction bases unmatched: 6. The CDR3 spells CASSSGQAPYEQYF. The DNA for the CDR3 is TGTGCCAGCAGTTCGGGACAGGCTCCGTACGAGCAGTACTTC.

This clonotype was detected a few times. The rearrangement joins TRBV11-2 to TRBJ1-5; no clear D. The CDR3 loop spans 13 amino acids. V dropped 0 bases and J dropped 7 bases, with 7 bases sitting between them. Germline V gene data show CDR1 as SGHAT and CDR2 as FQNNGV. CDR3 amino acids: CASSLDSSQPQHF. DNA of the CDR3: TGTGCCAGCAGCTTAGATTCTAGCCAGCCCCAGCATTTT.

This clonotype appeared a few times. The V gene is TRBV10-3, the J gene TRBJ2-1, with 10 bases lining up with TRBD2. Trimming removed 4 bases from V and 6 bases from J; junction bases left unmatched: 6. The CDR3 runs 15 residues. CDR1 ENHRY and CDR2 SYGVKD come from the germline V gene. The CDR3 here is CAISGQSSGSNEQFF. The CDR3 region has the DNA TGTGCCATCAGTGGTCAGTCTAGCGGGAGCAATGAGCAGTTCTTC.

This clonotype was detected a few times. This chain joins TRBV7-9 and TRBJ2-7; the match to TRBD2 covers 7 bases. CDR1 SEHNR and CDR2 FQNEAQ come from the germline V gene (reference sequence). The CDR3 is 15 amino acids. Trimming removed 4 bases from V and 3 bases from J; junction bases left unmatched: 9. In nucleotides, the CDR3 is TGTGCCAGCAGCTCCCCCGCCGGGACTAACTACGAGCAGTACTTC. Protein product: CASSSPAGTNYEQYF.

There are many counts of this clonotype. J is TRBJ2-7 and V is TRBV5-1, with TRBD2 matching over 7 bases. The CDR3 is made up of 15 amino acids. Germline loops: CDR1 SGHRS, CDR2 YFSETQ. V lost 0 bases, J lost 2 bases, and 5 bases stayed unmatched. The CDR3 protein is CASSLEAGTTYEQYF. Written as DNA, the CDR3 is TGCGCCAGCAGCTTGGAAGCGGGAACTACCTACGAGCAGTACTTC.

This clonotype was picked up many times. The V call is TRBV5-1, the J call TRBJ1-6; 7 nucleotides match TRBD1. The CDR3 consists of 16 residues. V dropped 4 bases and J dropped 6; count of bases not matched to a gene: 10. The germline V gene encodes CDR1 SGHRS and CDR2 YFSETQ. The CDR3 bases are TGCGCCAGCAGCCTCTTGGACAGGATTACTAATTCACCCCTCCACTTT. It codes for CASSLLDRITNSPLHF.

This clonotype was detected many times. CDR3 in amino acids: CAIRGLAGHNEQFF. The CDR3 region has the DNA TGTGCCATCAGGGGACTAGCGGGACACAATGAGCAGTTCTTC. The rearrangement joins TRBV10-3 to TRBJ2-1; 13 bases line up with TRBD2. The CDR3 consists of 14 residues. V was pared by 6 bases and J by 5 bases, with 1 base of the junction left unmatched. Germline V gene lookup returns CDR1 ENHRY and CDR2 SYGVKD.

In its sample, this clonotype was seen many times. This chain connects TRBV20-1 to TRBJ2-3; D call uncertain. V gave up 8 bases and J gave up 0 bases, with 12 bases separating them. Germline assignment: CDR1 DFQATT and CDR2 SNEGSKA (reference sequence). The CDR3 covers 13 residues. CDR3 residues: CSTAPPSTDTQYF. The DNA of the CDR3 is TGCAGTACCGCCCCCCCAAGCACAGATACGCAGTATTTT.

This clonotype was counted between two and nine times. The rearrangement joins TRBV5-1 to TRBJ1-2; possible D gene TRBD1, 6 bases. CDR1 and CDR2 from the germline V gene are SGHRS and YFSETQ. Trimming took off 4 bases at V and 8 bases at J, with 12 bases between the two ends. The CDR3 contains 12 residues. CDR3 in DNA: TGCGCCAGCAGCCAAGATCAGGGGGGCTACACCTTC. Translation: CASSQDQGGYTF.

This clonotype was seen many times. The chain links TRBV28 to TRBJ2-7; no reliable D call. Germline assignment: CDR1 MDHEN and CDR2 SYDVKM. The CDR3 sequence is 14 residues long. With 5 bases removed from V and 7 bases from J, the gap between germline ends came to 18 bases. The CDR3 reads CASSAPTGLKEQYF. The CDR3 DNA sequence: TGTGCCAGCAGTGCCCCGACGGGTTTGAAGGAGCAGTACTTC.

The CDR3 here is CASSQEEPALYF. The CDR3 bases are TGTGCCAGCAGCCAAGAGGAACCCGCTTTATATTTT. V and J are TRBV3-1 and TRBJ2-3, with D unresolved. Germline lookup yields CDR1 LGHDT and CDR2 YNNKEL (reference sequence). Trimming took off 0 bases at V and 15 bases at J, with 13 bases between the two ends. This CDR3 has 12 amino acids.

This clonotype was counted at least ten times. The chain couples TRBV25-1 to TRBJ1-2; D not resolved. Germline V gene data show CDR1 as MGHDK and CDR2 as SYGVNS. CDR3 length: 12 amino acids. V was pared by 6 bases and J by 4 bases, with 9 bases between. Here the CDR3 reads CASRQLGYGYTF. For the CDR3, the DNA is TGTGCCAGCAGACAACTCGGCTATGGCTACACCTTC.

This clonotype came up a few times. This sequence joins TRBV11-3 and TRBJ2-3; D is possibly TRBD1 (6 bases). V dropped 0 bases and J dropped 8 bases, with 9 bases sitting between them. CDR1 and CDR2 (germline): SGHNT, YENEEA. The CDR3 extends over 13 amino acids. CDR3 DNA: TGTGCCAGCAGCTTAGAAAGGGGGTCTACGCAGTATTTT. Its translation is CASSLERGSTQYF.

This chain links TRBV20-1 with TRBJ2-3; the match to TRBD1 covers 10 bases. The CDR3 runs to 14 residues. The J segment lost 5 bases and the V segment lost 6 bases, leaving 8 bases of the junction unmatched. Germline CDR1 DFQATT, CDR2 SNEGSKA (reference sequence). The chain's CDR3 is CSAVRDRGRDTQYF. The CDR3, as DNA: TGCAGTGCCGTACGGGACAGGGGTCGAGATACGCAGTATTTT.

Note on this clonotype: A read error is possible here, since a much larger clone lies one base away. CDR3 region: CNARASDRDRDYEQYF. The CDR3 nucleotides read TGCAATGCTAGAGCCAGCGACAGGGATCGGGACTACGAGCAGTACTTC. The chain carries TRBV20-1 and TRBJ2-7, with 7 bases identical to TRBD1. Germline-derived CDR1 and CDR2 are DFQATT and SNEGSKA (reference sequence). The CDR3 totals 16 residues.

This clonotype was observed a handful of times. V is TRBV7-2 and J is TRBJ2-5; D gene ambiguous. Trimming stripped 3 bases from V and 4 bases from J, with 15 bases between. The CDR3 extends over 15 amino acids. Germline lookup yields CDR1 SGHTA and CDR2 FQGNSA. The DNA for the CDR3 is TGTGCCAGCAGCTTCGGCCACCCCGGCGGAGAGACCCAGTACTTC. Protein sequence: CASSFGHPGGETQYF. The variable domain in full, with the rest retrieved from reference TRBV7-2 and TRBJ2-5, is GAGVSQSPSNKVTEKGKDVELRCDPISGHTALYWYRQSLGQGLEFLIYFQGNSAPDKSGLPSDRFSAERTGGSVSTLTIQRTQQEDSAVYLCASSFGHPGGETQYFGPGTRLLVL.

The table lists this clonotype with many counts. The chain couples TRBV7-9 to TRBJ2-3, with D perhaps matching TRBD1 (5 bases). From germline, CDR1 is SEHNR and CDR2 FQNEAQ (reference sequence). The CDR3 runs to 14 residues. V lost 3 bases and J lost 0, with 7 bases in between. In DNA, the CDR3 is TGTGCCAGCAGCTTTGACAGCAGCACAGATACGCAGTATTTT. Its protein product is CASSFDSSTDTQYF.

V is TRBV5-5 and J is TRBJ2-2; possibly TRBD2 for D (6 bases). This CDR3 has 14 amino acids. The V end lost 3 bases, the J end lost 5 bases, and 11 bases lay between the germline ends. Germline loops: CDR1 SGHKS, CDR2 YYEKEE (reference sequence). CDR3 amino acids: CASSSVGGTGELFF. The CDR3 region has the DNA TGTGCCAGCAGCTCGGTGGGGGGAACCGGGGAGCTGTTTTTT.

There are many counts of this clonotype. V usage is TRBV5-1 and J usage is TRBJ1-6, with D possibly being TRBD1 (6 bases). V lost 3 bases to trimming and J lost 10 bases, with 14 bases between them. Germline V gene lookup returns CDR1 SGHRS and CDR2 YFSETQ. The CDR3 extends over 14 amino acids. For the CDR3, the DNA is TGCGCCAGCAGCTCGGGACAAAATGGATCACCCCTCCACTTT. The encoded protein is CASSSGQNGSPLHF.

This clonotype was found many times. The chain links TRBV6-2 or TRBV6-3 to TRBJ2-3; no clear D gene. The germline V and J ends were trimmed by 5 bases and 4 bases, with 7 bases remaining between them. The CDR3 spans 12 residues. The germline V gene has CDR1 MNHEY and CDR2 SVGEGT. The chain's CDR3 is CASSQTADTQYF. The CDR3 DNA follows: TGTGCCAGCAGTCAAACAGCAGATACGCAGTATTTT.

This clonotype was seen at least ten times. The CDR3 DNA follows: TGCGCCAGCAGCTTGGCGACTGGCTCTTCGACCCAGTACTTC. It specifies CASSLATGSSTQYF. This sequence joins TRBV5-1 and TRBJ2-5; no clear D gene. V was shortened by 0 bases and J by 7 bases, with 13 bases between the two germline ends. The CDR3 has 14 residues. Germline CDR1 reads SGHRS; CDR2 reads YFSETQ.

V gene TRBV12-3 or TRBV12-4 combines with J gene TRBJ2-1; 7 bases fit TRBD1. The length of the CDR3 is 14 residues. The ends lost 5 bases at V and 6 bases at J; junction bases unmatched: 7. CDR3 nucleotides: TGTGCCAGCAGTCCGGACAGGACGGGCAATGAGCAGTTCTTC. This translates into CASSPDRTGNEQFF.